A single sample is the source of the 23 T cell receptor beta chains below, sequenced in a study of patients and donors after allogeneic stem cell transplantation. TCRdb independently ran MiXCR on the RT-PCR reads; one entry per CDR3 protein. The table lists some 960,000 distinct CDR3 sequences, more than 15% of them singletons. The sample taken for sequencing was blood, either unsorted or a sorted T cell fraction (not recorded which). Source of these receptors: a human donor who was either an allogeneic HSCT recipient or a stem cell or donor lymphocyte infusion donor (not recorded which). It is not recorded whose cells these are; they may come from a transplant donor.

This clonotype turned up a few times. The chain uses TRBV4-3 and TRBJ2-1, with D possibly being TRBD2 (6 bases). Per germline, CDR1 LGHNA and CDR2 YSLEER. The CDR3 length is 20 residues. Trimming cost V 4 bases and J 0 bases, with 25 bases left between them. DNA for the CDR3: TGCGCCAGCAGCCGCCTCCGGTTGGGCGGGGTTACCAGCTCCTACAATGAGCAGTTCTTC. Protein sequence: CASSRLRLGGVTSSYNEQFF.

This clonotype has only a few counts. This sequence joins TRBV6-5 and TRBJ2-6; TRBD1 is a possible D gene (6 bases). The CDR3 runs to 19 residues. Germline V gene data show CDR1 as MNHEY and CDR2 as SVGAGI. With 2 bases removed from V and 4 bases from J, the gap between germline ends came to 21 bases. The CDR3 DNA reads as TGTGCCAGCAGTTACCTCGTAGGACGGACAGTTCTGGGGGCCAACGTCCTGACTTTC. Translating gives CASSYLVGRTVLGANVLTF.

V and J are TRBV27 and TRBJ2-7, with D possibly TRBD1 on 6 matching bases. The V end lost 6 bases, the J end lost 0 bases, and 15 bases lay between the germline ends. The CDR3 loop spans 15 amino acids. Germline-derived CDR1 and CDR2 are MNHEY and SMNVEV (reference sequence). Here the CDR3 reads CASSPTPDSSYEQYF. The CDR3 DNA is TGTGCCAGCAGCCCGACCCCGGACAGCTCCTACGAGCAGTACTTC.

In this sample, this clonotype turned up many times. The rearrangement links TRBV12-3 or TRBV12-4 to TRBJ1-6; 8 bases are a match to TRBD1. This CDR3 is 13 amino acids long. Trimming removed 6 bases from V and 9 bases from J; junction bases left unmatched: 4. The CDR3 is CASSEGQGSPLHF. The CDR3, as DNA: TGTGCCAGCAGCGAAGGACAGGGTTCACCCCTCCACTTT.

This clonotype was counted once. This rearrangement joins TRBV6-1 to TRBJ1-5, with a weak D call TRBD1 (6 bases). Between the trimmed V and J ends, which lost 6 bases and 6 bases, there was a span of 12 bases. Looked up from germline, CDR1 is MNHNS and CDR2 is SASEGT. This CDR3 has 13 residues. The CDR3 here is CASRETGSQPQHF. For the CDR3, the DNA is TGTGCCAGCAGGGAAACAGGGAGTCAGCCCCAGCATTTT.

This clonotype was seen a few times. The chain couples TRBV30 to TRBJ1-1; D remains ambiguous. CDR1 GTSNPN and CDR2 SVGIG come from the germline V gene (reference sequence). The CDR3 covers 11 residues. Trimming took off 5 bases at V and 8 bases at J, with 12 bases between the two ends. Written as DNA, the CDR3 is TGTGCCTGGGGGGTAACTCAGGAAGCTTTCTTT. This sequence encodes CAWGVTQEAFF.

J is TRBJ1-1 and V is TRBV12-5; D may be TRBD1 (5 bases). The V gene lost 6 bases and the J gene lost 0 bases, with 14 bases spanning the gap. This CDR3 has 15 residues. Per the germline V gene, CDR1 is LGHNT and CDR2 is FRNRAP. CDR3 DNA: TGTGCTAGTGGCCCAAACGGGGCCTTGAACACTGAAGCTTTCTTT. This translates into CASGPNGALNTEAFF. The full variable domain, completed using reference TRBV12-5 and TRBJ1-1, is DARVTQTPRHKVTEMGQEVTMRCQPILGHNTVFWYRQTMMQGLELLAYFRNRAPLDDSGMPKDRFSAEMPDATLATLKIQPSEPRDSAVYFCASGPNGALNTEAFFGQGTRLTVV.

This chain uses TRBV12-3 or TRBV12-4 with TRBJ2-2; the D is unclear. The CDR3 runs to 16 residues. Trimming left V 0 bases short and J 0 bases short, with 8 bases between. CDR3 nucleotides: TGTGCCAGCAGTTTAGCTCGGGCCGCGAACACCGGGGAGCTGTTTTTT. This sequence encodes CASSLARAANTGELFF.

This rearrangement joins TRBV29-1 to TRBJ2-1, with TRBD1 as a possible D gene (6 bases). The germline V gene has CDR1 SQVTM and CDR2 ANQGSEA. V gave up 2 bases and J gave up 8 bases, with 16 bases separating them. CDR3 length equals 14 residues. CDR3 bases: TGCAGCGTTGAACCCGGGACATGGGGCGATGAGCAGTTCTTC. This gives the protein CSVEPGTWGDEQFF.

This clonotype has only a few counts. The chain is built from TRBV7-9 and TRBJ2-7, with D maybe TRBD2 (5 bases). CDR3 length: 15 amino acids. V was trimmed by 5 bases and J by 2 bases, leaving 16 bases between them. The germline CDR1 and CDR2 sequences are SEHNR and FQNEAQ (reference sequence). The CDR3 DNA is TGTGCCAGCAGCGACATGGACTTTTCCACCTACGAGCAGTACTTC. Its protein is CASSDMDFSTYEQYF.

The gene calls are TRBV21-1 and TRBJ1-4; TRBD1 is the table's D call and was not checked against the DNA. TRBV21-1 is flagged as a pseudogene. The CDR3 consists of 14 residues. In DNA form, the CDR3 reads TGTGCCAGCGGGAGGTGCACAGGGAAGGAAAAACTGTTTTTT. Its protein product is CASGRCTGKEKLFF.

This clonotype was counted many times. The gene calls are TRBV12-3 or TRBV12-4 and TRBJ2-1; D call uncertain. V was shortened by 3 bases and J by 9 bases, with 9 bases between the two germline ends. This CDR3 spans 12 amino acids. The CDR3 region has the DNA TGTGCCAGCAGTTTTGGGTCGGTTGAGCAGTTCTTC. Its translation: CASSFGSVEQFF.

There are many counts of this clonotype. The chain combines TRBV12-3 or TRBV12-4 with TRBJ2-2; D is unclear. The CDR3 is 15 residues long. V shed 3 bases and J shed 3 bases, with 11 bases lying between them. The CDR3 protein is CASSFGQLHTGELFF. The CDR3 nucleotides are TGTGCCAGCAGTTTTGGGCAGCTTCACACCGGGGAGCTGTTTTTT.

This sequence joins TRBV7-9 and TRBJ2-5; 13 nucleotides agree with TRBD2. Germline CDR1 SEHNR, CDR2 FQNEAQ (reference sequence). The V gene end was trimmed by 9 bases and the J gene end by 3 bases; junction bases not matched to a gene: 4. The CDR3 covers 14 residues. In DNA form, the CDR3 reads TGTGCCAGTCGGACTAGCGGGAGAGAAGAGACCCAGTACTTC. Amino acid sequence: CASRTSGREETQYF.

A few counts support this clonotype. The chain links TRBV12-3 or TRBV12-4 to TRBJ2-1, with D possibly called TRBD1 or TRBD2 (5 bases each). Trimming left V 5 bases short and J 0 bases short, with 14 bases between. The CDR3 is 16 amino acids. The CDR3 coding sequence is TGTGCCAGCAGTACATGGTCGGGGCGCTCCTACAATGAGCAGTTCTTC. Its protein product is CASSTWSGRSYNEQFF.

This clonotype came up many times. This chain links TRBV20-1 with TRBJ2-7; 9 positions agree with TRBD1. The CDR3 covers 13 residues. V lost 5 bases, J lost 0 bases, and 2 bases stayed unmatched. Germline CDR1 reads DFQATT; CDR2 reads SNEGSKA (reference sequence). CDR3 loop: CSASTGGSYEQYF. As DNA, the CDR3 is TGCAGTGCTTCGACAGGGGGCTCCTACGAGCAGTACTTC.

J is TRBJ2-5 and V is TRBV12-3 or TRBV12-4, with TRBD2 matching over 13 bases. CDR3 length equals 15 residues. V dropped 5 bases and J dropped 5; count of bases not matched to a gene: 5. In DNA form, the CDR3 reads TGTGCCAGCAGTGTACTAGCGGGGGGGAGGGAGACCCAGTACTTC. This gives the protein CASSVLAGGRETQYF.

This clonotype was detected only a few times. The chain joins TRBV28 to TRBJ2-7, with 9 bases that match TRBD2. CDR1 and CDR2 (germline): MDHEN, SYDVKM. The length of the CDR3 is 16 residues. V was clipped by 4 bases and J by 0 bases; unmatched bases: 7. Here the CDR3 DNA reads TGTGCCAGCAGTTCGTCCGGGACTAGCCTCTCCTACGAGCAGTACTTC. Its translation is CASSSSGTSLSYEQYF.

This clonotype appeared a few times. The chain employs TRBV25-1 and TRBJ2-2, with D perhaps being TRBD1 or TRBD2 (5 bases each). Looked up from germline, CDR1 is MGHDK and CDR2 is SYGVNS. This CDR3 spans 14 amino acids. V was cut by 8 bases and J by 3 bases, with 13 bases left in between. This CDR3 reads CASRRDGHTGELFF. DNA of the CDR3: TGTGCCAGCCGACGGGACGGACACACCGGGGAGCTGTTTTTT.

The chain has TRBV6-5 and TRBJ2-6; D unresolved. The CDR3 has 17 residues. V shed 0 bases and J shed 0 bases, with 9 bases lying between them. CDR1 is MNHEY and CDR2 is SVGAGI in the germline V gene. CDR3 nucleotide sequence: TGTGCCAGCAGTTACTCGAATACGTACTCTGGGGCCAACGTCCTGACTTTC. The encoded protein is CASSYSNTYSGANVLTF.

The V gene is TRBV4-1, the J gene TRBJ2-7; 11 bases agree with TRBD2. Per germline, CDR1 MGHRA and CDR2 YSYEKL. This CDR3 region has 17 residues. The V segment lost 4 bases and the J segment 7 bases; nucleotides outside the gene matches: 15. The CDR3 DNA sequence: TGCGCCAGCAGCCGCGAGGGGACTAGCGGAAAGCTGGGTGAGCAGTACTTC. Amino acid sequence: CASSREGTSGKLGEQYF.

This sequence joins TRBV7-6 and TRBJ2-3, with 9 bases fitting TRBD2. From germline, CDR1 is SGHVS and CDR2 FNYEAQ. The V and J ends lost 6 bases and 4 bases, in that order; junction bases with no gene match: 8. CDR3 length: 15 residues. CDR3 DNA sequence: TGTGCCAGCAGTAATAGCGGGGGAGGGGCAGATACGCAGTATTTT. Protein sequence: CASSNSGGGADTQYF.

The chain couples TRBV20-1 to TRBJ2-1, with 9 bases lining up with TRBD2. CDR3 length: 13 residues. Germline assignment: CDR1 DFQATT and CDR2 SNEGSKA (reference sequence). The J segment lost 3 bases and the V segment lost 5 bases, leaving 2 bases of the junction unmatched. Here the CDR3 DNA reads TGCAGTGCTGCTAGCGGGAACTACAATGAGCAGTTCTTC. Amino acid sequence: CSAASGNYNEQFF.